This T cell receptor (beta chain) originates from a study of T cell responses to AZD1222 COVID-19 vaccine (dated by TCRdb to the early 2020s). Some background on the complete study: AZD1222 recipients given second doses at about 4 weeks or at about 12 weeks were pooled, since spike-specific TCR depth and breadth were not found to differ between the two schedules. TCR sequencing covered over 230 trial participants: around 210 given two doses of AZD1222 and around 26 given two doses of MenACWY control vaccine. Trial participants were enrolled by age into subgroups of 18-55, 56-69 and 70-plus years, and around 150, 29 and 61 TCR-sequenced participants, respectively, were included in these subgroups.

Regarding this clone: Its antigen remains unidentified. Base-call qualities are not available, and no considerably larger clone is one nucleotide away.

The sample's time point label is to be understood as: baseline before first vaccination. The vaccinee samples were drawn from two UK trials, COV001 and COV002, one of which was a single-blind randomized controlled phase 2/3 trial testing AZD1222 (ChAdOx1 nCoV-19) in healthy adults. For TCRbeta chain sequencing, PBMC samples from trial participants were taken at day 0 and at day 28 after the second dose. The CDR3 regions of human TCRbeta chains were analyzed by immunosequencing. The authors' pipeline ran thus. Repertoire TCRs were checked for matches against a reference library of SARS-CoV-2-specific TCRs that had been generated using the MIRA antigen-specificity platform. Breadth was defined as the fraction of unique TCRs that were SARS-CoV-2-associated, and depth was defined as the fraction of total T cells that were SARS-CoV-2-associated. Each spike-specific TCR was assigned to its reactive spike region and to a CD4 or CD8 class using the MIRA data. Log10-transformed breadth and depth values were compared by one-way ANOVA with Sidak's multiple comparisons tests. Here the immuneACCESS table is served through TCRdb, limited to in-frame sequences with V and J called. Missing clones are a known gap in these copies; in checked studies unresolved V genes cover under half, and the rest lacks a known reason. V and J calls plus clone size are reproduced from that table; the DNA served to infer D and trimming. Here the sample has about 110,000 clones; roughly 90% occur a single time. Of the sample, 4.5% to 5.5% falls within the top ten clones.

Overall results and qualifications from the work: After two AZD1222 doses, both the breadth and the depth of spike-specific TCRs were significantly higher than at day 0 and than in MenACWY recipients. Conclusions about previously exposed vaccinees are limited because only a handful of AZD1222 recipients were SARS-CoV-2 seropositive at baseline. In the small 56-69-year group, the increase in depth fell short of significance, most likely because of low power. The whole spike protein was spanned by vaccine-associated CD4 TCRs, and dominant responses were seen in regions 160-218 and 743-854. Because no day 14 peak-response samples were available, the repertoires could be characterized only after the peak T cell response. Epitopes outside the regions mutated in the B.1.351 and B.1.1.7 variants were reportedly recognized by nearly half of the unique spike-specific TCRs. Most participants were white British and females outnumbered males, and the authors suggested that clonal diversity may have been underestimated.

The germline V gene (reference sequence) sets CDR1 to GTSNPN and CDR2 to SVGIG. V gives up 4 bases and J gives up 0 bases, and the segment between their germline ends measures 13 bases. Including cysteine and phenylalanine, the CDR3 has 15 amino acids. The only DNA kept is the CDR3, 45 bases in frame from the first base. The sequencing here drew on peripheral blood, taken on day 0 of AZD1222 vaccination. The chain is made from TRBV30 and TRBJ1-3; tentative D gene TRBD1, with 5 bases matching. The receptor comes from an adult in good health. This receptor has the CDR3 CAWIPGLLSGNTIYF. The DNA sequence is TGTGCCTGGATACCGGGACTTCTCTCTGGAAACACCATATATTTT.